The clone carrying this TCR beta chain is classed as medium-sized. These data originate in a study of blood T cell repertoires in COVID-19. V lost 4 bases and J lost 9, with 19 bases in between. The germline V gene has CDR1 MNHNS and CDR2 SASEGT. The CDR3 has 16 residues. This table comes from immunoSEQ multiplex PCR, and its TCRdb copy is limited to in-frame clones, with some not included. This table holds 52,000 or so clones, approximately 83% found once. Sequencing used peripheral blood. This TCR was sampled from a man aged 40-55 years with acute or convalescent COVID-19. J is TRBJ1-6 and V is TRBV6-1; tentative D call: TRBD1 (6 bases). The CDR3 bases are TGTGCCAGCAGTGTAGACAGGCGAGATCTTTTTTCACCCCTCCACTTT. Encoded protein: CASSVDRRDLFSPLHF.